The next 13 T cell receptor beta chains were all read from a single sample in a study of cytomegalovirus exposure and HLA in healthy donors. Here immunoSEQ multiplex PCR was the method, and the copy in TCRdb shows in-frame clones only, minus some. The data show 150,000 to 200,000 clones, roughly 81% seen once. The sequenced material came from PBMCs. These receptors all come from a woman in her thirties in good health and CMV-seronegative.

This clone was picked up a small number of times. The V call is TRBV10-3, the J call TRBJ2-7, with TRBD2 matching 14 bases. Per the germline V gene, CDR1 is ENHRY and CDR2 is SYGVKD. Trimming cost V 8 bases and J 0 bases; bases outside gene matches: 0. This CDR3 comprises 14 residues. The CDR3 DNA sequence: TGTGCCATCGGGACTAGCGGGAGCTCCTACGAGCAGTACTTC. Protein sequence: CAIGTSGSSYEQYF.

The CDR3 sequence is CATRTAISGNTIYF. DNA of the CDR3: TGTGCCACCCGGACAGCGATCTCTGGAAACACCATATATTTT. The chain employs TRBV10-3 and TRBJ1-3; D may be TRBD1 (6 bases). Per the germline V gene, CDR1 is ENHRY and CDR2 is SYGVKD. The CDR3 runs to 14 residues. Trimming pared 10 bases from V and 0 bases from J, leaving 13 bases between.

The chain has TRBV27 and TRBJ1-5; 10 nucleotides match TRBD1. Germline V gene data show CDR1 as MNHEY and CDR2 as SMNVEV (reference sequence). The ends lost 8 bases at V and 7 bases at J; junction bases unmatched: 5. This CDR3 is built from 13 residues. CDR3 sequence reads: CASGDRGAQPQHF. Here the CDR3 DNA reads TGTGCCAGCGGGGACAGGGGAGCGCAGCCCCAGCATTTT.

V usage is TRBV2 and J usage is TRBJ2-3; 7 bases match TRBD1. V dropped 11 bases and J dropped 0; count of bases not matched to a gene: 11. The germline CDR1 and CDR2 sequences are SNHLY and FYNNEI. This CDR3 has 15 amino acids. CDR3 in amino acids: CAYRTRDRSTDTQYF. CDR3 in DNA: TGTGCCTACAGAACCCGGGACAGAAGCACAGATACGCAGTATTTT.

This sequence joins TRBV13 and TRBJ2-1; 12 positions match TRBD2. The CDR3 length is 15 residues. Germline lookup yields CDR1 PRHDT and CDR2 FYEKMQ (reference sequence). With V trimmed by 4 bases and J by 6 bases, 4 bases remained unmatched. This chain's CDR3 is CASSSLAGGVNEQFF. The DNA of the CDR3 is TGTGCCAGCAGCTCACTAGCGGGGGGAGTCAATGAGCAGTTCTTC.

CDR3 loop: CASRRQGAGNQPQHF. The CDR3, as DNA: TGTGCCAGCAGGCGACAGGGGGCGGGCAATCAGCCCCAGCATTTT. V is TRBV2 and J is TRBJ1-5, with 10 bases identical to TRBD1. Germline V gives CDR1 SNHLY, CDR2 FYNNEI. The CDR3 has 15 amino acids. V shed 6 bases, J shed 2 bases, and the junction held 4 bases outside the gene matches.

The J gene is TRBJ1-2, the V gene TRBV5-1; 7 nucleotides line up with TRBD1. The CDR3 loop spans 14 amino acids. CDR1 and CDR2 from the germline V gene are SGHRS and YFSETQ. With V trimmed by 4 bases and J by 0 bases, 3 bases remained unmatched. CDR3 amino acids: CASSGQVPNYGYTF. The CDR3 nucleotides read TGCGCCAGCAGCGGACAGGTTCCTAACTATGGCTACACCTTC.

Here the CDR3 DNA reads TGTGCCAGCAGCTGGGACTCACAAGAGACCCAGTACTTC. Its translation: CASSWDSQETQYF. This chain connects TRBV7-9 to TRBJ2-5; tentatively, D is TRBD2 (6 bases). Germline CDR1 and CDR2: SEHNR and FQNEAQ (reference sequence). Trimming shortened V by 4 bases and J by 2 bases, and 8 bases separated the two germline ends. The CDR3 sequence is 13 residues long. The whole variable domain, filled in from reference TRBV7-9 and TRBJ2-5, reads DTGVSQNPRHKITKRGQNVTFRCDPISEHNRLYWYRQTLGQGPEFLTYFQNEAQLEKSRLLSDRFSAERPKGSFSTLEIQRTEQGDSAMYLCASSWDSQETQYFGPGTRLLVL.

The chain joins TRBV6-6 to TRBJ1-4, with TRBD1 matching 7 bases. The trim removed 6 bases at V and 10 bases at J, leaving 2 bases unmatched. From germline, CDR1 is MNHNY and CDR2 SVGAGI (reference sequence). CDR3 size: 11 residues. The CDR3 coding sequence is TGTGCCAGCAGCGACAGGGTAAAACTGTTTTTT. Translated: CASSDRVKLFF.

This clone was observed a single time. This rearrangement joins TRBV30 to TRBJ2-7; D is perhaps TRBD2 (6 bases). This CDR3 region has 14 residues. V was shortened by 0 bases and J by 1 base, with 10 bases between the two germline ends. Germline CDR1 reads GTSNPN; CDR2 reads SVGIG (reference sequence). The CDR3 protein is CAWSVIGGSYEQYF. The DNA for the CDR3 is TGTGCCTGGAGTGTAATTGGGGGGTCCTACGAGCAGTACTTC.

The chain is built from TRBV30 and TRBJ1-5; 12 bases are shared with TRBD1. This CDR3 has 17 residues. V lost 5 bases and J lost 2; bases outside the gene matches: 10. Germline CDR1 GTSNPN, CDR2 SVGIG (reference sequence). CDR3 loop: CAWDRDRGHRGNQPQHF. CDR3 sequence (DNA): TGTGCCTGGGACCGGGACAGGGGGCACCGGGGCAATCAGCCCCAGCATTTT. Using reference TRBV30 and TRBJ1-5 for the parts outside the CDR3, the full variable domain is SQTIHQWPATLVQPVGSPLSLECTVEGTSNPNLYWYRQAAGRGLQLLFYSVGIGQISSEVPQNLSASRPQDRQFILSSKKLLLSDSGFYLCAWDRDRGHRGNQPQHFGDGTRLSIL.

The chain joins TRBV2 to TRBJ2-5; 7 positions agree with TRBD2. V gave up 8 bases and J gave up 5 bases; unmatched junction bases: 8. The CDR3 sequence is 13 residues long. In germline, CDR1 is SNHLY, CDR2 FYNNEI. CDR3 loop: CASVWAGGETQYF. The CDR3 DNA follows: TGTGCCAGCGTATGGGCCGGGGGGGAGACCCAGTACTTC.

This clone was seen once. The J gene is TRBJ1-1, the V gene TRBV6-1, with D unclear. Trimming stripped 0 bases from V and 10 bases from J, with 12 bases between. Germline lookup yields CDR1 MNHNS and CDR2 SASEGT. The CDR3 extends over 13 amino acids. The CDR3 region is CASSEAGLRGAFF. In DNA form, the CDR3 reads TGTGCCAGCAGTGAAGCGGGGTTACGGGGAGCTTTCTTT.